The rows below give T cell receptor beta chains drawn from one sample of a study of monozygotic twins with inflammatory bowel disease. TCRdb reanalyzed the 5' RACE reads, giving one entry per CDR3 protein sequence and no DNA. This table lists about 450,000 distinct CDR3 sequences. Specimen: blood. The receptors shown here come from a human donor with ulcerative colitis or Crohn's disease, or a healthy co-twin of an affected twin (not recorded which). Both conserved end residues are part of each CDR3. Each record gives: J gene, V gene, CDR3 protein.

TRBJ1-1	TRBV5-1	CASSFRENTEAFF
TRBJ2-1	TRBV7-9	CASSSGDRSSEQFF
TRBJ2-1	TRBV11-2	CASSAVQGALYNEQFF
TRBJ2-7	TRBV7-2	CASSPAQASYEQYF
TRBJ2-2	TRBV4-1	CASSLSGGASGELFF
TRBJ1-2	TRBV10-3	CAIGTGGPYGYTF
TRBJ1-2	TRBV20-1	CSAHRDGQANGYTF
TRBJ2-1	TRBV7-2	CASSLGVQSYNEQFF
TRBJ2-1	TRBV12-3/TRBV12-4	CASSFFHEQFF
TRBJ2-3	TRBV5-1	CASSQGRTGRTDTQYF
TRBJ1-1	TRBV6-5	CASSYLRPSNTEAFF
TRBJ1-1	TRBV15	CATSSPWTRGDTEAFF
TRBJ2-2	TRBV20-1	CSARAGGPGELFF
TRBJ2-1	TRBV7-3	CASNAGNPYNEQFF
TRBJ2-7	TRBV9	CASSSGTSGYEQYF
TRBJ1-1	TRBV4-1	CASSQDDGRSRNTEAFF
TRBJ1-2	TRBV29-1	CSAGRPGGSDGYTF
TRBJ1-2	TRBV19	CASSPLWDSDYGYTF
TRBJ2-7	TRBV7-2	CASSLDSGFPSYEQYF
TRBJ2-7	TRBV4-2	CASSLNRGGEQYF
TRBJ2-1	TRBV18	CASSPGGYYNEQFF
TRBJ2-3	TRBV14	CASSKGGTGEPTDTQYF
TRBJ1-1	TRBV5-1	CASSLTTGLNTEAFF
TRBJ2-1	TRBV11-3	CASSLGKGLAGPWGNEQFF
TRBJ2-1	TRBV6-4	CASSDNRGNEQFF
TRBJ1-2	TRBV5-8	CASSFSSGTGHYGYTF
TRBJ1-1	TRBV4-2	CASSLAGEPEAFF
TRBJ1-2	TRBV6-2/TRBV6-3	CASSTGQGRLKNYGYTF
TRBJ2-1	TRBV5-4	CASSQAAGTSYNEQFF
TRBJ1-5	TRBV20-1	CSARGGVGSNQPQHF
TRBJ2-7	TRBV12-3/TRBV12-4	CASKTGNEQYF
TRBJ2-1	TRBV5-1	CASSVSGSGYNEQFF
TRBJ1-3	TRBV5-5	CASTLGPRSGNTIYF
TRBJ2-5	TRBV6-1	CASSEMGQTPETQYF
TRBJ2-1	TRBV7-2	CTSSLAGGEVYEQFF
TRBJ1-4	TRBV6-6	CASRADEKLFF